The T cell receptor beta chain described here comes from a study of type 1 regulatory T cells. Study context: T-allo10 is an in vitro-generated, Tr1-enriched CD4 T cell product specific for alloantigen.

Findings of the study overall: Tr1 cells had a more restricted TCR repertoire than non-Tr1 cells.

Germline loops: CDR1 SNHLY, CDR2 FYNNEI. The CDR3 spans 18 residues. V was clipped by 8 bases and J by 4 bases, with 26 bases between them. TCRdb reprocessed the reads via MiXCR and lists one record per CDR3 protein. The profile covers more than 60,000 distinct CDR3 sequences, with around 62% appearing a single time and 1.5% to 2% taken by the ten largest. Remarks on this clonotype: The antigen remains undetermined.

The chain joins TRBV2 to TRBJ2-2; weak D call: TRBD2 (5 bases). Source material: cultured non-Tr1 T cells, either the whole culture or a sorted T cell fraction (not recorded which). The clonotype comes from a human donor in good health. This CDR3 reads CASYFPRLVGVGTGELFF. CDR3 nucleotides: TGTGCCAGCTATTTCCCCCGGCTAGTGGGAGTGGGCACCGGGGAGCTGTTTTTT.